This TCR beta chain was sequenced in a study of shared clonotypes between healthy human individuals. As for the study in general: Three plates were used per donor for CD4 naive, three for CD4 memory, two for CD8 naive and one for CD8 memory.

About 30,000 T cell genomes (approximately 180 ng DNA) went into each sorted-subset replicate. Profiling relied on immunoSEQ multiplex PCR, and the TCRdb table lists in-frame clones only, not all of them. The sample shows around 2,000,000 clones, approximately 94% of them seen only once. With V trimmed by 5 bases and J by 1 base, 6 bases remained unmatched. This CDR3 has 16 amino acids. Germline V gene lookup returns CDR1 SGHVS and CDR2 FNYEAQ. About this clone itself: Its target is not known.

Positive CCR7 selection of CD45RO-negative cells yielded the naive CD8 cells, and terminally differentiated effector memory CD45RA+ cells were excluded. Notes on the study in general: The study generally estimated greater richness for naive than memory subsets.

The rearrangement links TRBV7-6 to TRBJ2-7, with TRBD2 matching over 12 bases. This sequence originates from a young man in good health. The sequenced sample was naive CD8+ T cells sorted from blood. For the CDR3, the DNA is TGTGCCAGCAGCGTACTAGCGGGAGGCGGATCCTACGAGCAGTACTTC. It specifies CASSVLAGGGSYEQYF.